A selection of T cell receptor beta chains follows, all from one sample in a study of technical replicates of blood from a few donors. Assay: immunoSEQ multiplex PCR; the TCRdb copy retains only in-frame clones and omits some. Among over 60,000 clones listed, about nine tenths were seen once. Sequenced: PBMCs. These receptors came from a human donor in good health. Some clones in this sample may be carry-over from other donors' samples. Each CDR3 is given with its conserved first and last residue. The order of the fields is J gene, D gene, V gene, clone size, CDR3 DNA, CDR3 protein. A D gene is named only where the DNA matches it firmly. Clone sizes are given selectively: once, few, many, or a class where the clone is expanded.

>TRBJ2-1|TRBD2|TRBV7-9|-
TGTGCCAGCAGCCCTAGCGGGAGGGATGAGCAGTTCTTC
CASSPSGRDEQFF
>TRBJ1-4|-|TRBV6-5|-
TGTGCCAGCAGGAGTGGTGGTAATGAAAAACTGTTTTTT
CASRSGGNEKLFF
>TRBJ1-5|-|TRBV4-1|-
TGCGCCAGCAGCCCGCAGGGTGGGGCCTGGAATCAGCCCCAGCATTTT
CASSPQGGAWNQPQHF
>TRBJ1-6|TRBD1|TRBV6-1|medium-sized
TGTGCCAGCAGCGCCGGGACAGGGGATAATTCACCCCTCCACTTT
CASSAGTGDNSPLHF
>TRBJ2-7|TRBD1|TRBV2|-
TGTGCCAGCAGCTCCAAGGGCAGGGGGCTCGAGCAGTACTTC
CASSSKGRGLEQYF
>TRBJ1-1|-|TRBV5-1|-
TGCGCCAGCAGCTTGGGCGGGGGGCAAGGAACTGAAGCTTTCTTT
CASSLGGGQGTEAFF
>TRBJ2-5|-|TRBV5-6|-
TGTGCCAGCACCGCTCGGGGGGCTGCGGAGACCCAGTACTTC
CASTARGAAETQYF
>TRBJ1-4|-|TRBV27|-
TGTGCCAGCAGTCCGAGACAGAATGAAAAACTGTTTTTT
CASSPRQNEKLFF
>TRBJ2-1|TRBD2|TRBV7-9|once
TGTGCCAGCAGCACTAGCGGGGGGGCCTACAATGAGCAGTTCTTC
CASSTSGGAYNEQFF
>TRBJ2-1|-|TRBV16|once
TGTGCCAGCAGCCACCCATTGGGCAGGGCGTACAATGAGCAGTTCTTC
CASSHPLGRAYNEQFF
>TRBJ2-2|TRBD2|TRBV7-2|-
TGTGCCAGCAGCCAAGGGTCTAGCGGGGGGGCCGGGACCGGGGAGCTGTTTTTT
CASSQGSSGGAGTGELFF
>TRBJ2-7|-|TRBV6-1|-
TGTGCCAGCAGTGAAAGGCCAGGGGACGAGCAGTACTTC
CASSERPGDEQYF
>TRBJ2-7|TRBD1|TRBV2|-
TGTGCCAGCAGTGGACAGGGTTCAACCTACGAGCAGTACTTC
CASSGQGSTYEQYF
>TRBJ2-2|-|TRBV6-1|-
TGTGCCAGCACGTACAGACAGAACACCGGGGAGCTGTTTTTT
CASTYRQNTGELFF
>TRBJ1-2|TRBD1|TRBV5-5|-
TGTGCCAGCAGCTTTGCCGCAACCGGGACAGGGTATGGCTACACCTTC
CASSFAATGTGYGYTF
>TRBJ1-2|-|TRBV7-9|-
TGTGCCAGCAGCTTAGACGGCTATGGCTACACCTTC
CASSLDGYGYTF
>TRBJ2-5|TRBD2|TRBV27|-
TGTGCCAGCAGTTCGCTCCTACTAGCGGGGGGACCGGAGACCCAGTACTTC
CASSSLLLAGGPETQYF
>TRBJ1-2|TRBD1|TRBV7-9|-
TGTGCCAGCAGCTTAGCAGGCAACAGGGGTTCTGGCTACACCTTC
CASSLAGNRGSGYTF
>TRBJ1-5|-|TRBV7-9|once
TGTGCCAGCAGCCCTGGGGGCTTAGGGGCTGGGCAGCCCCAGCATTTT
CASSPGGLGAGQPQHF
>TRBJ1-1|-|TRBV13|-
TGTGCCAGCAGCTCGTTCCTCCCTGAAGCTTTCTTT
CASSSFLPEAFF
>TRBJ2-2|-|TRBV5-1|-
TGCGCCAGCAGCTTGGAGGGGTCCGGGGAGCTGTTTTTT
CASSLEGSGELFF
>TRBJ2-7|TRBD1|TRBV7-9|-
TGTGCCAGCAGCCGGGGACAGGGCAGCTCCTACGAGCAGTACTTC
CASSRGQGSSYEQYF
>TRBJ2-7|-|TRBV20-1|-
TGCAGTGCGGCAGGCCTGACCGAGCAGTACTTC
CSAAGLTEQYF
>TRBJ2-1|TRBD1|TRBV6-1|-
TGTGCCAGCAGTGAACGACAGGGGGGCGGCAATGAGCAGTTCTTC
CASSERQGGGNEQFF
>TRBJ2-7|TRBD1|TRBV30|-
TGTGCCTGGGAGGGGACAGCTCAGGGGGAGCAGTACTTC
CAWEGTAQGEQYF
>TRBJ2-7|TRBD2|TRBV30|-
TGTGCCTGGAGTGTAGCTAGCGGGTTCTACGAGCAGTACTTC
CAWSVASGFYEQYF
>TRBJ1-2|TRBD1|TRBV10-3|-
TGTGCCATCAGTGAGTCGGGGACAGGAACGACCGGCTACACCTTC
CAISESGTGTTGYTF
>TRBJ2-5|-|TRBV6-1|-
TGTGCCAGCAGTCGAGCGAGGGTACAAGAGACCCAGTACTTC
CASSRARVQETQYF
>TRBJ1-1|TRBD1|TRBV5-4|-
TGTGCCAGCAGCCCTTCGACAGGGGACACTGAAGCTTTCTTT
CASSPSTGDTEAFF
>TRBJ2-1|TRBD1|TRBV19|-
TGTGCCAGTAGTATAGGAAGGGACAGGGCCGATGAGCAGTTCTTC
CASSIGRDRADEQFF
>TRBJ2-2|TRBD1|TRBV18|-
TGTGCCAGCTCACCGTTTGGACAGGGGAATGCCGGGGAGCTGTTTTTT
CASSPFGQGNAGELFF
>TRBJ2-7|-|TRBV25-1|-
TGTGCCAGCAGTGGCCAAGACAGCTCCTCTTTCTACGAGCAGTACTTC
CASSGQDSSSFYEQYF
>TRBJ1-1|-|TRBV9|-
TGTGCCAGCACCGTATTACGGGACACTGAAGCTTTCTTT
CASTVLRDTEAFF
>TRBJ1-6|TRBD1|TRBV18|-
TGTGCCAGCTCACCCGGACAGGGGAGTTTTTCACCCCTCCACTTT
CASSPGQGSFSPLHF
>TRBJ1-5|-|TRBV6-5|-
TGTGCCAGCAGTCTCCGGGGTTGGAATCAGCCCCAGCATTTT
CASSLRGWNQPQHF
>TRBJ1-1|-|TRBV18|-
TGTGCCAGCTCACCCCCCGGGAACACTGAAGCTTTCTTT
CASSPPGNTEAFF
>TRBJ2-5|-|TRBV30|-
TGTGCCTGGGGGGGGACAGTTCAAGAGACCCAGTACTTC
CAWGGTVQETQYF
>TRBJ2-3|-|TRBV7-6|-
TGTGCCAGCAGCTTAGGGCGGGGAGATACGCAGTATTTT
CASSLGRGDTQYF
>TRBJ2-7|TRBD2|TRBV4-1|-
TGCGCCAGCAGGCCGGGACTAGGCTCCTACGAGCAGTACTTC
CASRPGLGSYEQYF
>TRBJ2-7|TRBD1|TRBV13|-
TGTGCCAGCAGCTTAGAACAGGGGGGCGAGCAGTACTTC
CASSLEQGGEQYF
>TRBJ2-5|TRBD1|TRBV10-3|-
TGTGCCATGGCCGATAAGGGGGCTGGGGAGACCCAGTACTTC
CAMADKGAGETQYF
>TRBJ2-7|TRBD2|TRBV5-4|-
TGTGCCAGCAGCTTGATGGGGGGGGAGCAGTACTTC
CASSLMGGEQYF
>TRBJ2-4|-|TRBV7-9|-
TGTGCCAGCAGCCTTGGGAGCAGGTTCGGGATGGCCAAAAACATTCAGTACTTC
CASSLGSRFGMAKNIQYF
>TRBJ1-1|-|TRBV7-9|-
TGTGCCAGCAGATCGCCGGGAAGGGCTGAAGCTTTCTTT
CASRSPGRAEAFF
>TRBJ1-1|-|TRBV6-5|-
TGTGCCAGCAGTTACCTCTCGAACACTGAAGCTTTCTTT
CASSYLSNTEAFF
>TRBJ2-1|-|TRBV11-2|-
TGTGCCAGCAGCCTAGGCCAGGGTGGTAATAGGGAGCAGTTCTTC
CASSLGQGGNREQFF
>TRBJ1-1|-|TRBV19|-
TGTGCCAGTAGTATGTCCGACTCGAACACTGAAGCTTTCTTT
CASSMSDSNTEAFF
>TRBJ2-7|TRBD2|TRBV10-3|-
TGTGCCACAACTAGCGCCGTCTCCTACGAGCAGTACTTC
CATTSAVSYEQYF
>TRBJ2-1|TRBD2|TRBV4-3|few
TGCGCCAGCAGCCCGTTAGCGGGGGGTTACCCAAATGAGCAGTTCTTC
CASSPLAGGYPNEQFF
>TRBJ1-4|-|TRBV7-8|-
TGTGCCAGCCGTCGGGGGAGAGATGAAAAACTGTTTTTT
CASRRGRDEKLFF
>TRBJ2-1|-|TRBV5-1|-
TGCGCCAGCAAGACTGGTTCGTGGGAGTTCTTC
CASKTGSWEFF
>TRBJ2-7|-|TRBV11-2|few
TGTGCCAGCAGCCCCGGCGGAGATAGCCACGAGCAGTACTTC
CASSPGGDSHEQYF
>TRBJ1-2|TRBD1|TRBV7-2|once
TGTGCCAGCAGCTTAGGCCAGGGGGCGGGTGGCTACACCTTC
CASSLGQGAGGYTF
>TRBJ2-7|TRBD2|TRBV5-1|-
TGCGCCAGCACGTCGGGGGGACGGAGGGGAATCGACGAGCAGTACTTC
CASTSGGRRGIDEQYF
>TRBJ2-7|-|TRBV10-1|-
TGCGCCAGCAGTGAGGTTGCTCGGAGCCGTTACGAGCAGTACTTC
CASSEVARSRYEQYF
>TRBJ2-3|TRBD1|TRBV18|once
TGTGCCAGCTCATCATACACCCCCGGGACAGGGGTAGCAGATACGCAGTATTTT
CASSSYTPGTGVADTQYF
>TRBJ2-4|-|TRBV18|-
TGTGCCAGCTCACCACAACGGGGAAACAACATTCAGTACTTC
CASSPQRGNNIQYF